These 22 T cell receptor beta chains came from one sample sequenced in a study of shared clonotypes between healthy human individuals. Sequencing was performed with immunoSEQ multiplex PCR; in TCRdb, only in-frame clones are kept and a portion is missing. Seen here are around 2.1 million clones, under 95% observed once, and the top ten hold under 2%. CD8 cells classed as naive were CD45RO-negative and positively selected for CCR7, excluding terminally differentiated effector memory CD45RA+ cells. Sequenced input: naive CD8+ T cells from PBMCs. The receptors were sampled from a man younger than 30 in good health. Some clones in this sample may be carry-over from other donors' samples.

The gene calls are TRBV4-1 and TRBJ1-4; TRBD1 aligns across 7 bases. V lost 4 bases and J lost 12; bases outside the gene matches: 14. Germline V CDR1 and CDR2: MGHRA, YSYEKL. The CDR3 totals 15 residues. CDR3: CASSPSQGVYRELFF. DNA of the CDR3: TGCGCCAGCAGCCCCAGCCAGGGGGTGTACCGAGAACTGTTTTTT.

V gene TRBV27 combines with J gene TRBJ1-1; the D gene is possibly TRBD1 (5 bases). V dropped 10 bases and J dropped 5 bases, with 14 bases sitting between them. The germline V gene has CDR1 MNHEY and CDR2 SMNVEV (reference sequence). This CDR3 is built from 12 residues. CDR3 loop: CATSSGGTEAFF. The CDR3 region has the DNA TGTGCCACTTCGAGTGGGGGAACTGAAGCTTTCTTT.

This chain connects TRBV7-9 to TRBJ1-2, with 7 bases lining up with TRBD1. This CDR3 comprises 16 residues. Trimming removed 5 bases from V and 0 bases from J; junction bases left unmatched: 9. CDR1 and CDR2 (germline): SEHNR, FQNEAQ (reference sequence). CDR3 loop: CASSQINRGTNYGYTF. In DNA, the CDR3 is TGTGCCAGCAGCCAAATAAACAGGGGAACTAACTATGGCTACACCTTC. Using reference TRBV7-9 and TRBJ1-2 for the parts outside the CDR3, the full variable domain is DTGVSQNPRHKITKRGQNVTFRCDPISEHNRLYWYRQTLGQGPEFLTYFQNEAQLEKSRLLSDRFSAERPKGSFSTLEIQRTEQGDSAMYLCASSQINRGTNYGYTFGSGTRLTVV.

The chain is built from TRBV27 and TRBJ1-1; TRBD1 matches at 10 bases. V was clipped by 8 bases and J by 4 bases; unmatched bases: 7. Germline CDR1 MNHEY, CDR2 SMNVEV (reference sequence). This CDR3 has 14 residues. CDR3 sequence reads: CASRDRGGSTEAFF. The DNA for the CDR3 is TGTGCCAGCCGGGACAGGGGAGGGAGCACTGAAGCTTTCTTT.

The rearrangement uses TRBV10-1 and TRBJ2-1; perhaps D is TRBD1 or TRBD2 (5 bases each). The CDR3 totals 11 residues. From germline, CDR1 is WNHNN and CDR2 SYGVQD (reference sequence). V lost 5 bases, J lost 10 bases, and 9 bases lay in between. The CDR3 DNA is TGCGCCAGCAGTCCGGGACCCGAGCAGTTCTTC. Protein product: CASSPGPEQFF.

The gene calls are TRBV7-9 and TRBJ2-1; no clear D gene. The V end was cut by 8 bases, the J end by 6 bases, with 17 bases between. Germline CDR1 reads SEHNR; CDR2 reads FQNEAQ (reference sequence). This CDR3 has 14 amino acids. As DNA, the CDR3 is TGTGCCAGCGGAGATACTGATGGTCGCAATGAGCAGTTCTTC. It encodes CASGDTDGRNEQFF. Combining the CDR3 with reference TRBV7-9 and TRBJ2-1 gives the whole variable domain DTGVSQNPRHKITKRGQNVTFRCDPISEHNRLYWYRQTLGQGPEFLTYFQNEAQLEKSRLLSDRFSAERPKGSFSTLEIQRTEQGDSAMYLCASGDTDGRNEQFFGPGTRLTVL.

The chain is built from TRBV6-5 and TRBJ2-7, with D possibly matching TRBD2 (6 bases). V was cut by 6 bases and J by 0 bases, with 15 bases left in between. The germline V gene has CDR1 MNHEY and CDR2 SVGAGI. The CDR3 covers 15 residues. DNA of the CDR3: TGTGCCAGCAGCCCCAATTCCGGGGGCTCCTACGAGCAGTACTTC. Translated, it gives CASSPNSGGSYEQYF.

The chain recombines TRBV7-8 with TRBJ2-1, with D perhaps TRBD2 (5 bases). This CDR3 is 16 amino acids long. In germline, CDR1 is SGHVS, CDR2 FQNEAQ. Trimming took off 0 bases at V and 7 bases at J, with 16 bases between the two ends. CDR3 in amino acids: CASSLASAYTPNEQFF. The CDR3 nucleotides read TGTGCCAGCAGCTTAGCTAGCGCTTACACCCCGAATGAGCAGTTCTTC.

The chain joins TRBV4-3 to TRBJ2-1; TRBD2 aligns across 7 bases. The germline V gene has CDR1 LGHNA and CDR2 YSLEER. Trimming removed 0 bases from V and 4 bases from J; junction bases left unmatched: 6. The CDR3 loop spans 16 amino acids. CDR3 protein: CASSQEWGLRYNEQFF. CDR3 coding DNA: TGCGCCAGCAGCCAAGAATGGGGACTAAGGTACAATGAGCAGTTCTTC.

The J gene is TRBJ2-5, the V gene TRBV13, with 14 positions matching TRBD2. The junction had 1 base not matched to a gene; V was cut back by 3 bases and J by 4 bases. The CDR3 runs 15 residues. In germline, CDR1 is PRHDT, CDR2 FYEKMQ (reference sequence). CDR3 sequence: CASSFGTSGRETQYF. CDR3 DNA: TGTGCCAGCAGCTTCGGGACTAGCGGGAGAGAGACCCAGTACTTC.

This chain connects TRBV28 to TRBJ2-5; D might be TRBD2 (7 bases). This CDR3 spans 15 amino acids. Germline loops: CDR1 MDHEN, CDR2 SYDVKM. Trimming removed 6 bases at V and 5 bases at J, with 19 bases between. CDR3 bases: TGTGCCAGCAGAAACGAGGGGGGGCCCGGGGAGACCCAGTACTTC. Amino acids: CASRNEGGPGETQYF.

This chain links TRBV9 with TRBJ2-1; 13 nucleotides match TRBD2. V lost 3 bases and J lost 5; bases outside the gene matches: 5. The germline V gene has CDR1 SGDLS and CDR2 YYNGEE. The CDR3 covers 16 residues. CDR3 sequence reads: CASSATSGRLNNEQFF. As DNA, the CDR3 is TGTGCCAGCAGCGCGACTAGCGGGAGGCTGAACAATGAGCAGTTCTTC.

The CDR3 reads CASSQEGTERETQYF. In DNA form, the CDR3 reads TGCGCCAGCAGCCAAGAGGGTACCGAACGGGAGACCCAGTACTTC. The chain links TRBV4-1 to TRBJ2-5; D unclear. Per the germline V gene, CDR1 is MGHRA and CDR2 is YSYEKL. V was pared by 0 bases and J by 5 bases, with 13 bases between. The CDR3 loop spans 15 amino acids.

The CDR3 sequence: CSARWGAAEAFF. The DNA of the CDR3 is TGCAGCGCTCGGTGGGGGGCGGCTGAAGCTTTCTTT. This sequence joins TRBV29-1 and TRBJ1-1; the D gene is possibly TRBD1 (6 bases). Between the trimmed V and J ends, which lost 7 bases and 6 bases, there was a span of 15 bases. The length of the CDR3 is 12 residues. Per germline, CDR1 SQVTM and CDR2 ANQGSEA.

The gene calls are TRBV19 and TRBJ1-4; perhaps TRBD1 as D (6 bases). The V and J ends lost 5 bases and 0 bases respectively, with 13 bases between them. The germline V gene has CDR1 LNHDA and CDR2 SQIVND (reference sequence). The CDR3 runs to 16 residues. DNA for the CDR3: TGTGCCAGTAGTGACTGGACAGAAGCAACTAATGAAAAACTGTTTTTT. It specifies CASSDWTEATNEKLFF.

The V call is TRBV9, the J call TRBJ2-2; D is unresolved. V lost 1 base and J lost 0, with 10 bases in between. Germline CDR1 reads SGDLS; CDR2 reads YYNGEE. The CDR3 sequence is 16 residues long. This CDR3 is CASSVSRVPNTGELFF. In DNA, the CDR3 is TGTGCCAGCAGCGTATCTAGGGTCCCGAACACCGGGGAGCTGTTTTTT.

The chain uses TRBV6-1 and TRBJ1-2; D unclear. Trimming took off 2 bases at V and 7 bases at J, with 11 bases between the two ends. This CDR3 spans 13 amino acids. The germline gives CDR1 MNHNS, CDR2 SASEGT. Here the CDR3 DNA reads TGTGCCAGCAGTGAATTGATTCTTTTTGGCTACACCTTC. Amino acid sequence: CASSELILFGYTF.

The chain employs TRBV2 and TRBJ1-2, with no clear D. This CDR3 has 17 residues. The V and J ends lost 3 bases and 4 bases respectively, with 21 bases between them. Germline CDR1 and CDR2: SNHLY and FYNNEI. CDR3 DNA: TGTGCCAGCAGTGAGGGAGTAGCACGACCTGTGACCTATGGCTACACCTTC. This sequence encodes CASSEGVARPVTYGYTF.

This clone occurred once. The sample contains more than one DNA sequence encoding this CDR3. The gene calls are TRBV2 and TRBJ1-1; unclear D gene. V shed 1 base and J shed 2 bases, with 5 bases lying between them. Germline loops: CDR1 SNHLY, CDR2 FYNNEI. The CDR3 loop spans 13 amino acids. The CDR3 is CASSEVSNTEAFF. CDR3 nucleotide sequence: TGTGCCAGCAGTGAAGTTTCCAACACTGAAGCTTTCTTT.

Comments on this clone: Other DNA sequences in this specimen translate into the identical CDR3. CDR3 nucleotide sequence: TGTGCCAGTAGTATCAGATATAGCAATCAGCCCCAGCATTTT. Its translation is CASSIRYSNQPQHF. The V and J genes are TRBV19 and TRBJ1-5; D gene ambiguous. The CDR3 spans 14 residues. V lost 3 bases to trimming and J lost 0 bases, with 6 bases between them. CDR1 is LNHDA, CDR2 SQIVND, per germline (reference sequence).

This rearrangement joins TRBV7-9 to TRBJ2-4; 9 bases map to TRBD1. Germline assignment: CDR1 SEHNR and CDR2 FQNEAQ (reference sequence). J gave up 5 bases and V 5 bases, and 1 base lay outside the gene matches. CDR3 length equals 13 residues. The DNA for the CDR3 is TGTGCCAGCAGCAGACAGGGGGAAAACATTCAGTACTTC. This sequence encodes CASSRQGENIQYF.

The gene calls are TRBV5-1 and TRBJ2-1, with D possibly matching TRBD2 (5 bases). Trimming took 0 bases from V and 7 from J, leaving 17 bases between them. CDR3 length: 16 residues. Germline CDR1 reads SGHRS; CDR2 reads YFSETQ. CDR3 DNA: TGCGCCAGCAGCTTGGCCGGGATCGGCGGAACTAATGAGCAGTTCTTC. It is translated as CASSLAGIGGTNEQFF.